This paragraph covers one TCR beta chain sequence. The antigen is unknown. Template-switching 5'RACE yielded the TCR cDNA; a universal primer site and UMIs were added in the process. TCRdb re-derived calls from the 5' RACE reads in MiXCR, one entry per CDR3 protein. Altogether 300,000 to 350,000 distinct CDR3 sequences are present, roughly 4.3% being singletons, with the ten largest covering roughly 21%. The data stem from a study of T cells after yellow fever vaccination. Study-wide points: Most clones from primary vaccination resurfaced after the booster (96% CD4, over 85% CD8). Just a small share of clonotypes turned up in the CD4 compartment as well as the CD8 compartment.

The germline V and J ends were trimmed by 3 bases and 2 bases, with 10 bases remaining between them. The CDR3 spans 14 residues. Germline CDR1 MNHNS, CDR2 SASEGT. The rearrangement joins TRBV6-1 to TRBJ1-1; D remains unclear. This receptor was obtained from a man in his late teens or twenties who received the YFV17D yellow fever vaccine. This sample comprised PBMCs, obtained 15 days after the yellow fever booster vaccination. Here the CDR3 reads CASSERPRNTEAFF. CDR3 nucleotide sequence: TGTGCCAGCAGTGAGAGACCGAGAAACACTGAAGCTTTCTTT.